Described below is a single T cell receptor beta chain sequence and its context. The source of the sample is a study of shared clonotypes between healthy human individuals. Overall study: Each donor's CD8 memory used one plate, CD8 naive two, each CD4 subset three.

V dropped 5 bases and J dropped 7; count of bases not matched to a gene: 11. This CDR3 has 16 amino acids. The germline CDR1 and CDR2 sequences are SGDLS and YYNGEE. Using immunoSEQ multiplex PCR, the repertoire was profiled, and TCRdb retains in-frame clones only, with some absent. The sample has hundreds of thousands of clones, around 78% seen once. The receptor was isolated from a woman younger than 45 in good health. The chain carries TRBV9 and TRBJ2-2; 10 bases map to TRBD1. The sequenced material came from memory CD4+ T cells sorted from blood. Subset: CD45RA-negative fraction. The CDR3 loop is CASRPGQGVGFGELFF. In DNA, the CDR3 is TGTGCCAGCAGACCTGGACAGGGGGTAGGGTTCGGGGAGCTGTTTTTT.